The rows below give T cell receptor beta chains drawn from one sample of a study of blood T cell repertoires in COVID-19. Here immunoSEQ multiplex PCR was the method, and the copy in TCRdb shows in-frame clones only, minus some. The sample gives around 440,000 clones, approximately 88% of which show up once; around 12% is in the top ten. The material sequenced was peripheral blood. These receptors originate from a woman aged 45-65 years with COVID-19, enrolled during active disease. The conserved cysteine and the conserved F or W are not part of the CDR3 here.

CDR3 protein: SVEGRGVYNEQF
V gene: TRBV29-1
J gene: TRBJ2-1

CDR3 protein: ASRPPGLIGNTIY
V gene: TRBV6-5
J gene: TRBJ1-3

CDR3 protein: ASTRESSTDTQY
V gene: TRBV7-2
J gene: TRBJ2-3

CDR3 protein: ASSGQALGTQY
V gene: TRBV4-1
J gene: TRBJ2-5

CDR3 protein: ASSISGLASYEQY
V gene: TRBV19
J gene: TRBJ2-7

CDR3 protein: ASLFDRGDTEAF
V gene: TRBV18
J gene: TRBJ1-1

CDR3 protein: ASSFSGGPYEQY
V gene: TRBV27
J gene: TRBJ2-7

CDR3 protein: ASSQAASGGNTDTQY
V gene: TRBV4-2
J gene: TRBJ2-3

CDR3 protein: ATSGPGGDTQY
V gene: TRBV10-2
J gene: TRBJ2-3

CDR3 protein: ASSFWDTPFVAQH
V gene: TRBV5-6
J gene: TRBJ1-5

CDR3 protein: ASSLGTGVTGELF
V gene: TRBV5-1
J gene: TRBJ2-2

CDR3 protein: ATSRVTGTGYEQY
V gene: TRBV15
J gene: TRBJ2-7

CDR3 protein: ASRGQGSDYGYT
V gene: TRBV5-6
J gene: TRBJ1-2

CDR3 protein: ASSYYSNQPQH
V gene: TRBV6-5
J gene: TRBJ1-5

CDR3 protein: ASSLRRVVLRGGSTQY
V gene: TRBV5-6
J gene: TRBJ2-3

CDR3 protein: ASSQIQTYGYT
V gene: TRBV4-1
J gene: TRBJ1-2

CDR3 protein: ASSDRGRENGYT
V gene: TRBV6-1
J gene: TRBJ1-2

CDR3 protein: ASIEGQGSKPQH
V gene: TRBV28
J gene: TRBJ1-5

CDR3 protein: ASSFYRGQDSPLH
V gene: TRBV18
J gene: TRBJ1-6

CDR3 protein: AISEGTTGENTEAF
V gene: TRBV10-3
J gene: TRBJ1-1